These T cell receptor beta chains were read from a single sample in a study of blood T cell repertoires in COVID-19. Clones were sequenced by immunoSEQ multiplex PCR, and TCRdb holds only the in-frame ones, with some missing. The sample carries around 300,000 clones, 88% recorded once. Input material: peripheral blood. The receptor source for this set is a man between 18 and 29 years old with active or convalescent COVID-19. Each CDR3 is given with its conserved first and last residue. A D gene is named only where the DNA matches it firmly. Clone size is stated in some rows and not others, as once, few, many or a class when expanded.

v_call,j_call,d_call,clone_size,cdr3_aa,cdr3_nt
TRBV12-3/TRBV12-4,TRBJ2-7,NA,NA,CASSSLASEQYF,TGTGCCAGCAGTTCCCTAGCGTCCGAGCAGTACTTC
TRBV11-2,TRBJ2-5,TRBD1,NA,CASSSLQGSYETQYF,TGTGCCAGCAGCTCTCTACAGGGGTCGTACGAGACCCAGTACTTC
TRBV12-3/TRBV12-4,TRBJ1-2,NA,NA,CASSSPSTYGYTF,TGTGCCAGCAGTTCCCCAAGCACGTATGGCTACACCTTC
TRBV11-2,TRBJ1-3,NA,NA,CASSPAGAGNTIYF,TGTGCCAGCAGCCCCGCGGGGGCTGGAAACACCATATATTTT
TRBV19,TRBJ2-3,TRBD2,NA,CASSPTSGAADTQYF,TGTGCCAGTAGTCCGACTAGCGGGGCGGCAGATACGCAGTATTTT
TRBV9,TRBJ1-6,TRBD1,NA,CASSANSRDSDNSPLHF,TGTGCCAGCAGCGCCAACAGCCGGGACAGCGATAATTCACCCCTCCACTTT
TRBV12-1,TRBJ2-7,NA,NA,CASSSGTSGGLSYEQYF,TGTGCCAGCAGCTCGGGGACTAGCGGGGGCCTCTCCTACGAGCAGTACTTC
TRBV6-5,TRBJ2-1,NA,once,CASSYSMGGGNEQFF,TGTGCCAGCAGTTACTCGATGGGAGGCGGGAATGAGCAGTTCTTC
TRBV19,TRBJ2-1,NA,NA,CASSSLVYNEQFF,TGTGCCAGTAGTAGTTTAGTCTACAATGAGCAGTTCTTC
TRBV18,TRBJ1-3,TRBD1,NA,CASSPQGAPGNTIYF,TGTGCCAGCTCACCACAGGGGGCCCCTGGAAACACCATATATTTT
TRBV27,TRBJ1-1,NA,NA,CASSLSFSGNTEAFF,TGTGCCAGCAGTTTATCGTTTTCAGGGAACACTGAAGCTTTCTTT
TRBV25-1,TRBJ2-1,NA,NA,CASSPAGFLLGNEQFF,TGTGCCAGCAGTCCTGCGGGGTTCCTCTTAGGAAATGAGCAGTTCTTC
TRBV9,TRBJ2-2,NA,NA,CASSIEESGELFF,TGTGCCAGCAGCATCGAGGAGTCCGGGGAGCTGTTTTTT
TRBV29-1,TRBJ1-2,NA,NA,CSVSSGSGVNYGYTF,TGCAGCGTTTCTTCGGGGTCGGGGGTTAACTATGGCTACACCTTC
TRBV19,TRBJ1-1,NA,NA,CASSIDWNTEAFF,TGTGCCAGTAGTATAGACTGGAACACTGAAGCTTTCTTT
TRBV18,TRBJ2-7,NA,NA,CASSHNTGSPYEQYF,TGTGCCAGCTCACACAATACGGGGTCCCCCTACGAGCAGTACTTC
TRBV19,TRBJ2-2,TRBD1,NA,CASKGQGASTGELFF,TGTGCCAGTAAGGGACAGGGGGCGAGCACCGGGGAGCTGTTTTTT
TRBV12-5,TRBJ1-5,NA,NA,CASTAGSQPQHF,TGTGCTAGTACAGCGGGCAGTCAGCCCCAGCATTTT
TRBV5-1,TRBJ1-1,NA,NA,CASSIQGPGDTEAFF,TGCGCCAGCAGCATACAGGGCCCCGGGGACACTGAAGCTTTCTTT
TRBV23-1,TRBJ1-5,TRBD1,NA,CASSQSDRGSNQPQHF,TGCGCCAGCAGTCAATCGGACAGGGGAAGCAATCAGCCCCAGCATTTT
TRBV5-4,TRBJ1-1,NA,NA,CASSLDQVSTEAFF,TGTGCCAGCAGCTTGGACCAGGTTAGCACTGAAGCTTTCTTT
TRBV5-6,TRBJ2-5,TRBD1,NA,CASSSGTGYQETQYF,TGTGCCAGCAGCTCCGGGACAGGGTACCAAGAGACCCAGTACTTC
TRBV5-1,TRBJ2-1,TRBD1,NA,CASSSGQGRYNEQFF,TGCGCCAGCAGCTCCGGACAGGGGAGATACAATGAGCAGTTCTTC
TRBV4-3,TRBJ1-6,NA,NA,CASSQDGYAGKFYNSPLHF,TGCGCCAGCAGCCAAGACGGTTATGCAGGGAAATTTTATAATTCACCCCTCCACTTT
TRBV3-1/TRBV3-2,TRBJ1-1,NA,NA,CASSQDGGVNTEAFF,TGTGCCAGCAGCCAGGATGGGGGGGTGAACACTGAAGCTTTCTTT
TRBV4-1,TRBJ1-2,NA,NA,CASSQEQYLYGYTF,TGCGCCAGCAGCCAAGAGCAGTATCTCTATGGCTACACCTTC
TRBV18,TRBJ2-1,TRBD1,NA,CASSEAPGQSREQFF,TGTGCCAGCTCAGAAGCCCCGGGACAGTCTCGGGAGCAGTTCTTC
TRBV13,TRBJ2-3,TRBD2,NA,CASSPVRAGGQTDTQYF,TGTGCCAGCAGCCCCGTAAGAGCGGGGGGGCAAACAGATACGCAGTATTTT
TRBV7-2,TRBJ2-3,NA,NA,CASSPGSPDTQYF,TGTGCCAGCAGCCCGGGTAGTCCAGATACGCAGTATTTT
TRBV18,TRBJ1-5,NA,NA,CASSQEGRSNQPQHF,TGTGCCAGCTCACAGGAGGGACGGAGCAATCAGCCCCAGCATTTT
TRBV6-1,TRBJ2-1,NA,once,CASSSDSYNEQFF,TGTGCCAGCAGCTCGGACAGCTACAATGAGCAGTTCTTC
TRBV19,TRBJ1-2,NA,NA,CASSITTGQYGYTF,TGTGCCAGTAGCATTACGACAGGACAATATGGCTACACCTTC
TRBV4-3,TRBJ2-5,NA,NA,CASSLVWGPGETQYF,TGCGCCAGCAGCCTCGTGTGGGGCCCGGGGGAGACTCAGTACTTC
TRBV20-1,TRBJ1-2,NA,NA,CSAGVGGYTF,TGCAGTGCTGGAGTGGGCGGCTACACCTTC
TRBV5-6,TRBJ2-5,TRBD2,NA,CASSWGGETQYF,TGTGCCAGCAGCTGGGGGGGAGAGACCCAGTACTTC
TRBV5-1,TRBJ2-7,TRBD2,NA,CASSKLAESSYEQYF,TGCGCCAGCAGCAAACTAGCGGAGAGCTCCTACGAGCAGTACTTC
TRBV3-1/TRBV3-2,TRBJ1-2,NA,NA,CASSQDPRQGRLGYTF,TGTGCCAGCAGCCAAGACCCGAGGCAGGGCCGATTAGGCTACACCTTC
TRBV6-1,TRBJ1-5,TRBD1,NA,CASSELRLGQGLVISNQPQHF,TGTGCCAGCAGTGAATTACGCTTGGGACAGGGGCTTGTAATCAGCAATCAGCCCCAGCATTTT
TRBV7-2,TRBJ2-7,TRBD2,many,CASSSTSGGLYEQYF,TGTGCCAGCAGCAGCACTAGCGGGGGGCTATACGAGCAGTACTTC
TRBV18,TRBJ2-7,NA,NA,CASSPGTQGEQYF,TGTGCCAGCTCACCGGGAACACAGGGCGAGCAGTACTTC
TRBV7-2,TRBJ2-7,NA,NA,CASSTHLQTYEQYF,TGTGCCAGCAGCACCCACCTACAGACCTACGAGCAGTACTTC
TRBV3-1/TRBV3-2,TRBJ2-5,TRBD2,NA,CASSHRGLAGGPGETQYF,TGTGCCAGCAGCCACCGGGGACTAGCGGGGGGGCCCGGAGAGACCCAGTACTTC
TRBV5-6,TRBJ1-5,NA,once,CASSFTGRGQPQHF,TGTGCCAGCAGCTTTACGGGGAGGGGGCAGCCCCAGCATTTT
TRBV19,TRBJ2-5,NA,NA,CASSRATEETQYF,TGTGCCAGTAGTAGGGCCACCGAAGAGACCCAGTACTTC
TRBV5-1,TRBJ1-2,NA,NA,CASSGRDYGYTF,TGCGCCAGCAGCGGCAGGGACTATGGCTACACCTTC
TRBV19,TRBJ1-1,NA,NA,CASIRHLNTEAFF,TGTGCCAGTATTAGACACCTGAACACTGAAGCTTTCTTT
TRBV11-3,TRBJ2-3,NA,NA,CASSLDKVVGVAQDTQYF,TGTGCCAGCAGCTTAGATAAAGTCGTCGGGGTCGCTCAAGATACGCAGTATTTT
TRBV5-1,TRBJ1-2,NA,NA,CASSFDKPNYGYTF,TGCGCCAGCAGCTTCGACAAACCTAACTATGGCTACACCTTC
TRBV7-7,TRBJ2-1,NA,NA,CASSLSSAYNEQFF,TGTGCCAGCAGCTTATCTTCAGCCTACAATGAGCAGTTCTTC
TRBV4-1,TRBJ2-2,NA,once,CASSHRGPIVPGELFF,TGCGCCAGCAGCCACAGGGGCCCTATTGTCCCCGGGGAGCTGTTTTTT
TRBV6-5,TRBJ2-3,TRBD1,NA,CASRTGGPITDTQYF,TGTGCCAGCAGAACAGGGGGCCCCATCACAGATACGCAGTATTTT
TRBV5-1,TRBJ2-5,TRBD1,once,CASSFGATMGRGETQYF,TGCGCCAGCAGTTTTGGTGCTACGATGGGCAGGGGGGAGACCCAGTACTTC
TRBV15,TRBJ1-5,NA,once,CATSRDGGRSSNQPQHF,TGTGCCACCAGCAGAGATGGCGGCAGAAGTAGCAATCAGCCCCAGCATTTT